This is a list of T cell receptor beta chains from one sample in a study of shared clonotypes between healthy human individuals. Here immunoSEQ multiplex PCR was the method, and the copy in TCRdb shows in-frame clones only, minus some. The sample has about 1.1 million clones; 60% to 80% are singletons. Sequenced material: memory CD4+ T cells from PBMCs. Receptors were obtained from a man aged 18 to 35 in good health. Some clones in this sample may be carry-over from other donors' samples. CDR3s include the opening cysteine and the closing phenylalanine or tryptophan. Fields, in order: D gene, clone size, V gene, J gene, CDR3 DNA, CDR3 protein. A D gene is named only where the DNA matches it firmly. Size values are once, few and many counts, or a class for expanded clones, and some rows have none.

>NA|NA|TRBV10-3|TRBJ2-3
TGTGCCATCGGTTCCCAAGGCACAGATACGCAGTATTTT
CAIGSQGTDTQYF
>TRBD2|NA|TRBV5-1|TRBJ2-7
TGCGCCAGCAGCCTAAGGACTAGCGGGAGGGCCGGGTTCGACGAGCAGTACTTC
CASSLRTSGRAGFDEQYF
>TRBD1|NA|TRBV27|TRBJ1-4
TGTGCCAGTCGCCGACAGGGGAATAATGAAAAACTGTTTTTT
CASRRQGNNEKLFF
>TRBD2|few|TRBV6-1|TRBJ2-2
TGTGCCGGGGGAGCGGGATACACCGGGGAGCTGTTTTTT
CAGGAGYTGELFF
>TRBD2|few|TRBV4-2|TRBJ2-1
TGTGCCAGCAGCCACCTACGGGAGGGCCCCTATGAGCAGTTCTTC
CASSHLREGPYEQFF
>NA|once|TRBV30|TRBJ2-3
TGTGCCTGGAGTGTAGGGTCAATCACAGATACGCAGTATTTT
CAWSVGSITDTQYF
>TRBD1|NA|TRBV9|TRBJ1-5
TGTGCCAGCAGCGCGGGGACAGGAGACTATAGCAATCAGCCCCAGCATTTT
CASSAGTGDYSNQPQHF
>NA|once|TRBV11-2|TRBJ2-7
TGTGCCAGCAGCTCGCGCACCAGGCCCTACGAGCAGTACTTC
CASSSRTRPYEQYF
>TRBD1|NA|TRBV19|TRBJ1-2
TGTGCCAGTAGTAGAGATGGACAGGGAGGCTATGGCTACACCTTC
CASSRDGQGGYGYTF
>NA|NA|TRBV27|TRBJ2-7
TGTGCCAGCAGTTTATCAAGGGCTGGGGGCGAGCAGTACTTC
CASSLSRAGGEQYF
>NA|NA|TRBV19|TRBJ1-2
TGTGCCAGTACGCGGAATACTAACTATGGCTACACCTTC
CASTRNTNYGYTF
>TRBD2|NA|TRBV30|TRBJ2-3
TGTGCCTGGAATGTACGAAGGGGACTAGCGGGACGCGGGACGCAGTATTTT
CAWNVRRGLAGRGTQYF
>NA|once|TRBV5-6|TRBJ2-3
TGTGCCAGCAGAGGCCTAGCGAACACAGATACGCAGTATTTT
CASRGLANTDTQYF
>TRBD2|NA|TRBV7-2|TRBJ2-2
TGTGCCAGCAGCTTACTACTAGCGTCCGCGAACACCGGGGAGCTGTCTTTT
CASSLLLASANTGELSF
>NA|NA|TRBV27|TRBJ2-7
TGTGCCAGCAGTTTACGGGACGAATCCTACGAGCAGTACTTC
CASSLRDESYEQYF
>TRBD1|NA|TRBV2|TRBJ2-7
TGTGCCAGCAGCGAAGGGACAGGGAGAAAGCAGTACTTC
CASSEGTGRKQYF
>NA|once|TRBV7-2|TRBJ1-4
TGTGCCAGCAGCTTCCGAGTCGGTGAAAAACTGTTTTTT
CASSFRVGEKLFF
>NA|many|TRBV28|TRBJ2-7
TGTGCCAGCAGTTTAGGGACCCGTTACGGCGAGCAGTACTTC
CASSLGTRYGEQYF
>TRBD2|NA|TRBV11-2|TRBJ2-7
TGTGCCAGCAGCTCGCTCGTCGCGGGGGGGAGCTCCTACGAGCAGTACTTC
CASSSLVAGGSSYEQYF
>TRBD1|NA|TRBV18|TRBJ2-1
TGTGCCAGCTCACCAATGGGGACAGGGAAAGAGCAGTTCTTC
CASSPMGTGKEQFF